The 13 T cell receptor beta chains listed next were all sequenced from one sample in a study of tumor and adjacent non-tumor tissue in lung cancer. TCRbeta libraries were built with three rounds of nested PCR, modified from ARM-PCR. In TCRdb, the multiplex PCR reads were re-called with MiXCR into one record per CDR3 protein. The data show some 80,000 distinct CDR3 sequences, 55% to 80% seen once. No cell sorting was done before RNA was extracted from the tissue. Material for sequencing was lung tumor tissue. These receptor sequences come from a woman in her thirties or forties with non-small cell lung cancer.

Turning to this clonotype: The junction shows a germline mismatch at one end, possibly a read error. The chain is built from TRBV11-2 and TRBJ2-7; D is perhaps TRBD1 (6 bases). Germline V gene sequence: CDR1 SGHAT, CDR2 FQNNGV. This CDR3 has 16 residues. The CDR3: CASSHLGGQGYYVQYF. The DNA of the CDR3 is TGTGCCAGCAGCCACCTCGGTGGGCAGGGGTATTACGTGCAGTACTTC.

The rearrangement joins TRBV4-2 to TRBJ2-3; 9 bases align to TRBD2. This CDR3 is built from 17 residues. The germline V gene encodes CDR1 LGHNA and CDR2 YNFKEQ. Unmatched junction bases numbered 12, after V lost 1 base and J lost 7 bases. The CDR3 nucleotides are TGTGCCAGCAGCCAAGTTGTAGCGGGAGATCATACATATACGCAGTATTTT. Translation: CASSQVVAGDHTYTQYF.

Many counts were recorded for this clonotype. V gene TRBV28 combines with J gene TRBJ1-3; the D is unclear. Looked up from germline, CDR1 is MDHEN and CDR2 is SYDVKM. Trimming removed 7 bases from V and 0 bases from J, with 19 bases in between. The CDR3 length is 17 residues. The CDR3 nucleotides read TGTGCCAGCATCCCTGCGGTCGGGAGCCTCTCTGGAAACACCATATATTTT. Translating gives CASIPAVGSLSGNTIYF.

The chain combines TRBV12-3 or TRBV12-4 with TRBJ2-5; D ambiguous. The CDR3 sequence is 14 residues long. V was cut by 10 bases and J by 2 bases, with 17 bases left in between. CDR3 residues: CANRFEGDQETQYF. The CDR3 DNA reads TGTGCCAACAGATTTGAAGGAGATCAAGAGACCCAGTACTTC.

CDR3 sequence: CASSLGRNYGYTF. CDR3 bases: TGTGCCAGCAGTTTAGGCAGGAACTATGGCTACACCTTC. The chain links TRBV28 to TRBJ1-2; D ambiguous. CDR1 MDHEN and CDR2 SYDVKM come from the germline V gene. The CDR3 extends over 13 amino acids. Trimming removed 2 bases at V and 2 bases at J, with 6 bases between.

This clonotype was seen only a few times. The chain is built from TRBV28 and TRBJ2-7; TRBD2 agrees at 10 bases. The CDR3 has 14 residues. V lost 9 bases, J lost 4 bases, and 9 bases stayed unmatched. Per the germline V gene, CDR1 is MDHEN and CDR2 is SYDVKM. The CDR3 loop reads CASGSSGSNYEQYF. In DNA, the CDR3 is TGTGCCAGTGGGTCTAGCGGGAGTAATTACGAGCAGTACTTC.

This clonotype was seen a handful of times. This rearrangement joins TRBV5-1 to TRBJ2-1; D is possibly TRBD1 (6 bases). The CDR3 has 17 amino acids. Germline CDR1 is SGHRS and CDR2 is YFSETQ. V was cut by 1 base and J by 0 bases, with 14 bases left in between. CDR3 DNA sequence: TGCGCCAGCAGCTTGTGGGGGACCAGGGGCTCCTACAATGAGCAGTTCTTC. This sequence encodes CASSLWGTRGSYNEQFF.

This chain uses TRBV11-1 with TRBJ1-2, with TRBD1 identical over 7 bases. Per the germline V gene, CDR1 is SGHAT and CDR2 is FQDESV (reference sequence). Unmatched junction bases numbered 7, after V lost 2 bases and J lost 4 bases. This CDR3 is 15 amino acids long. The CDR3 protein is CASSLNRGQPYGYTF. CDR3 sequence (DNA): TGTGCCAGCAGCTTAAACCGGGGACAGCCCTATGGCTACACCTTC.

The rearrangement uses TRBV28 and TRBJ2-7; maybe TRBD2 (6 bases). Germline lookup yields CDR1 MDHEN and CDR2 SYDVKM. V gave up 8 bases and J gave up 4 bases, with 21 bases separating them. CDR3 length: 15 residues. The chain's CDR3 is CASAIGTDRSYEQYF. The CDR3 DNA follows: TGTGCCAGCGCAATTGGGACTGACCGTTCATACGAGCAGTACTTC.

Points on this clonotype: A junction boundary mismatches the germline segment, possibly from a read error. The chain joins TRBV29-1 to TRBJ2-2; the D gene is possibly TRBD2 (6 bases). In germline, CDR1 is SQVTM, CDR2 ANQGSEA. This CDR3 is built from 16 residues. CDR3 amino acids: CSVIGSLGVSGGKLFF. The DNA for the CDR3 is TGCAGCGTTATTGGCTCTCTGGGGGTGTCCGGCGGGAAGCTGTTTTTT.

Comment on this clonotype: One end of the junction varies from germline; a read error may be responsible. This chain joins TRBV10-3 and TRBJ1-1, with a tentative D call TRBD1 (6 bases). CDR3 length: 13 amino acids. Germline CDR1 ENHRY, CDR2 SYGVKD. DNA for the CDR3: TGTGTCATCAGTCTAAACAGGGACACTGAGGCTTTTTTT. Its protein is CVISLNRDTEAFF.

This clonotype was counted ten times or more. V usage is TRBV30 and J usage is TRBJ2-1, with D possibly being TRBD2 (6 bases). V was clipped by 3 bases and J by 4 bases, with 10 bases between them. This CDR3 is 13 amino acids long. Germline V CDR1 and CDR2: GTSNPN, SVGIG (reference sequence). The DNA for the CDR3 is TGTGCCTGGAGCGGGAGCATTTACAATGAGCAGTTCTTC. Residues: CAWSGSIYNEQFF.

V usage is TRBV11-3 and J usage is TRBJ2-5, with D perhaps matching TRBD2 (6 bases). TRBJ2-1 matches the DNA end more closely, so the J call is doubtful. The CDR3 spans 10 residues. Germline V gene lookup returns CDR1 SGHNT and CDR2 YENEEA. DNA for the CDR3: TGTGCTAGTAGCGGACGGACCCAGTTCTTC. Residues: CASSGRTQFF.